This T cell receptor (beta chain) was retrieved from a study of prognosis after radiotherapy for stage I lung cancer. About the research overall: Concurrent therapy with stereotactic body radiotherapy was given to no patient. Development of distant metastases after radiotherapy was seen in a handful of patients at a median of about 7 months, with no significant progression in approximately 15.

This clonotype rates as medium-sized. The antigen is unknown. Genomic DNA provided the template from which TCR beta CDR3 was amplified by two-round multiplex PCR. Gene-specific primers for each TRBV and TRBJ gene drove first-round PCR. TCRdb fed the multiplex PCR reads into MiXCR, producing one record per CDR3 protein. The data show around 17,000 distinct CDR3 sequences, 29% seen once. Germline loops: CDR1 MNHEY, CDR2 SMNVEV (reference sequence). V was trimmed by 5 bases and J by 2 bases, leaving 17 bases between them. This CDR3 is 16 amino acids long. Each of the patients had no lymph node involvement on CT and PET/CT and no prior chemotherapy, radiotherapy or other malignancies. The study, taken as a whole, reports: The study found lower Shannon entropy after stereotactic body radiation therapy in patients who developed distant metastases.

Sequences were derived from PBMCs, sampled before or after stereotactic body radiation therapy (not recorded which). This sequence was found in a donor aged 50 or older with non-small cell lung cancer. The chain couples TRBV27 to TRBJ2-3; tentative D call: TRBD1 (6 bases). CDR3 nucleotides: TGTGCCAGCAGTCGGACAGTACAGATATCCACAGATACGCAGTATTTT. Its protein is CASSRTVQISTDTQYF.